Listed below are T cell receptor beta chains from one sample, sequenced in a study of identical twins. TCRdb reprocessed the 5' RACE reads with MiXCR, giving one entry per CDR3 protein. The profile shows roughly 700,000 distinct CDR3 sequences, 8.5% to 9% of them singletons. The data were also submitted as part of a second study, on yellow fever vaccine responses in identical twins.

Sequenced input: PBMCs. All receptors derive from a woman between 18 and 29 years old in good health. Both conserved end residues are trimmed from each CDR3. The order of the fields is J gene, V gene, CDR3 protein.

j_call: TRBJ1-5
v_call: TRBV18
cdr3_aa: ASSPMDTNQPQH

j_call: TRBJ1-5
v_call: TRBV7-8
cdr3_aa: ASSLGSNRGGNQPQH

j_call: TRBJ2-3
v_call: TRBV5-1
cdr3_aa: ASLRTSGGGNTDTQY

j_call: TRBJ2-7
v_call: TRBV28
cdr3_aa: ASRTQTGGYEQY

j_call: TRBJ2-3
v_call: TRBV28
cdr3_aa: ASSLYIAGRGTDTQY

j_call: TRBJ2-5
v_call: TRBV28
cdr3_aa: ATPSPMTRNVERLQETQY

j_call: TRBJ2-1
v_call: TRBV5-4
cdr3_aa: ASSLVDYLYNEQF

j_call: TRBJ2-1
v_call: TRBV11-2
cdr3_aa: ASSLVGIYSEQF

j_call: TRBJ2-3
v_call: TRBV12-3/TRBV12-4
cdr3_aa: AISRPPSGGPSGTDTQY

j_call: TRBJ2-1
v_call: TRBV5-1
cdr3_aa: ASTTGTTDEQF

j_call: TRBJ2-7
v_call: TRBV19
cdr3_aa: ASSMAGPYEQY

j_call: TRBJ2-3
v_call: TRBV27
cdr3_aa: ASSSQGRGDTQY

j_call: TRBJ2-1
v_call: TRBV5-1
cdr3_aa: ASSRETGGGEQF

j_call: TRBJ2-7
v_call: TRBV20-1
cdr3_aa: SAMTSGIGEQY

j_call: TRBJ2-2
v_call: TRBV6-1
cdr3_aa: ASRDLRGGALAGELF

j_call: TRBJ2-2
v_call: TRBV6-1
cdr3_aa: ASRNGQLNTGELF

j_call: TRBJ2-5
v_call: TRBV27
cdr3_aa: ASMTQY

j_call: TRBJ2-2
v_call: TRBV4-1
cdr3_aa: ASSPIGGQNTGELF

j_call: TRBJ2-3
v_call: TRBV7-9
cdr3_aa: ASSLKPASDPTDTQY

j_call: TRBJ2-1
v_call: TRBV15
cdr3_aa: ATSRGGAEQF

j_call: TRBJ1-5
v_call: TRBV7-8
cdr3_aa: ASSRDRALYNQPQH

j_call: TRBJ2-5
v_call: TRBV27
cdr3_aa: ASSQTGRQETQY

j_call: TRBJ2-7
v_call: TRBV4-1
cdr3_aa: ASSQSLAVYEQY

j_call: TRBJ1-6
v_call: TRBV4-1
cdr3_aa: ASSQPSGSPLH

j_call: TRBJ1-6
v_call: TRBV10-3
cdr3_aa: AITTGQDASPLH

j_call: TRBJ2-5
v_call: TRBV2
cdr3_aa: ASSGRLFQETQY

j_call: TRBJ1-5
v_call: TRBV2
cdr3_aa: ASSEALGPVGNQPQH

j_call: TRBJ1-1
v_call: TRBV4-1
cdr3_aa: ASSQDLRYTEAF

j_call: TRBJ2-5
v_call: TRBV12-3/TRBV12-4
cdr3_aa: ASRNSGGRETQY

j_call: TRBJ2-2
v_call: TRBV9
cdr3_aa: ASSVAANTGELF

j_call: TRBJ2-1
v_call: TRBV12-3/TRBV12-4
cdr3_aa: ASRPLVTSSYNEQF

j_call: TRBJ2-7
v_call: TRBV20-1
cdr3_aa: SANERVSYEQY

j_call: TRBJ2-7
v_call: TRBV11-2
cdr3_aa: ASSVFPDSGEQY

j_call: TRBJ2-2
v_call: TRBV24-1
cdr3_aa: ATSTSGASTGELF

j_call: TRBJ2-3
v_call: TRBV5-6
cdr3_aa: ASSVTPGTGGTDTQY

j_call: TRBJ2-2
v_call: TRBV4-3
cdr3_aa: ASSQKTSGPGELF

j_call: TRBJ2-3
v_call: TRBV5-1
cdr3_aa: ASLGGLADTQY

j_call: TRBJ2-1
v_call: TRBV27
cdr3_aa: ASSPLGTTEQF

j_call: TRBJ2-5
v_call: TRBV29-1
cdr3_aa: SVGGPLAETQY

j_call: TRBJ2-1
v_call: TRBV29-1
cdr3_aa: SVEPDRGYNEQF

j_call: TRBJ2-1
v_call: TRBV25-1
cdr3_aa: ASSGLGSPGNEQF

j_call: TRBJ2-7
v_call: TRBV4-1
cdr3_aa: ASSQQSIGQEGLWEQY

j_call: TRBJ2-6
v_call: TRBV5-4
cdr3_aa: ASRNRVSGANVLT

j_call: TRBJ2-1
v_call: TRBV19
cdr3_aa: ASVLAGGTNEQF

j_call: TRBJ2-2
v_call: TRBV12-3/TRBV12-4
cdr3_aa: ASSPSQRDSYLNTGELF

j_call: TRBJ2-6
v_call: TRBV10-3
cdr3_aa: AIAIGTQGRVILT

j_call: TRBJ2-7
v_call: TRBV12-3/TRBV12-4
cdr3_aa: ASSSGLYEQY

j_call: TRBJ2-1
v_call: TRBV7-8
cdr3_aa: ASSLAGQGREQF

j_call: TRBJ1-1
v_call: TRBV24-1
cdr3_aa: ATSDNRVNTEAF

j_call: TRBJ1-4
v_call: TRBV12-3/TRBV12-4
cdr3_aa: ASSLRSEKLF

j_call: TRBJ2-3
v_call: TRBV5-1
cdr3_aa: ASSLAAGGGRDTQY

j_call: TRBJ2-5
v_call: TRBV20-1
cdr3_aa: SARRGLVQETQY

j_call: TRBJ1-1
v_call: TRBV28
cdr3_aa: ASRGQSWSIAEAF

j_call: TRBJ2-6
v_call: TRBV6-4
cdr3_aa: ASSDRGSGANVLT